This paragraph reports one T cell receptor (beta chain). This entry belongs to a study of OX40 agonist ivuxolimab in advanced cancers. Assay used: immunoSEQ multiplex PCR; TCRdb lists only in-frame clones, some missing. This sample has approximately 72,000 clones; about 83% occur once, and the top ten carry around 0.73%. The clonotype comes from an adult with an advanced solid tumor such as melanoma, head and neck, liver or kidney cancer. The material sequenced was CD4+ or CD8+ T cells sorted from blood, taken in a trial of the OX40 agonist ivuxolimab.

The CDR3 DNA follows: TGTGCCAGCAGCCCTACCGGGCCCGGCTCCTACAATGAGCAGTTCTTC. It yields the protein CASSPTGPGSYNEQFF. The chain links TRBV7-9 to TRBJ2-1; D is uncertain. Between the trimmed V and J ends, which lost 5 bases and 0 bases, there was a span of 14 bases. The CDR3 has 16 amino acids. Germline V gene data show CDR1 as SEHNR and CDR2 as FQNEAQ (reference sequence).